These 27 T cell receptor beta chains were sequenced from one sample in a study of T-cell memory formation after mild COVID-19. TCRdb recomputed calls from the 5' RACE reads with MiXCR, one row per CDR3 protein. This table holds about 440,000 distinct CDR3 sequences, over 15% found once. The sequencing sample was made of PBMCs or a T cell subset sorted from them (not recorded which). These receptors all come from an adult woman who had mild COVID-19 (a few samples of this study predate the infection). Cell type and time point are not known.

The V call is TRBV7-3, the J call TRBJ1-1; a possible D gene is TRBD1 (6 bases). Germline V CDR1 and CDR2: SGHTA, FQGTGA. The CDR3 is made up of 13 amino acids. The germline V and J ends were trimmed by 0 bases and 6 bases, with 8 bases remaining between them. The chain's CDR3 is CASSLTNRAEAFF. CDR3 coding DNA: TGTGCCAGCAGCTTAACTAACAGGGCTGAAGCTTTCTTT.

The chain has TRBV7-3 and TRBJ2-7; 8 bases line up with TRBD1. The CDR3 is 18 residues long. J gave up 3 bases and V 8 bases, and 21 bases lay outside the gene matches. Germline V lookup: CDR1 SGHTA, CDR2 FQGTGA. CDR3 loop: CASGAPRLGQATGYEQYF. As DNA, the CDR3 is TGTGCCAGCGGCGCACCCCGGCTGGGACAGGCTACCGGCTACGAGCAGTACTTC.

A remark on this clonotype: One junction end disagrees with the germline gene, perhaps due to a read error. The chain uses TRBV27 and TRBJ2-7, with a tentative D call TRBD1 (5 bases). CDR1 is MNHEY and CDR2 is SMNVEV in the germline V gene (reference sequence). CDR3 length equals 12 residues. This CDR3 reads CVSRSGFHEQYF. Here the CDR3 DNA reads TGTGTCAGCAGGTCAGGGTTTCATGAGCAGTACTTC.

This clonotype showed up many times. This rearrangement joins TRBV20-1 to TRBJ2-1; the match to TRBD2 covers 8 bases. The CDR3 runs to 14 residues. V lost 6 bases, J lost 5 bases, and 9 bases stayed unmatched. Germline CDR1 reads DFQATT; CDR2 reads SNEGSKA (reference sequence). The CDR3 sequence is CSAPHIAGNNEQFF. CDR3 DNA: TGCAGTGCCCCTCACATAGCGGGAAACAATGAGCAGTTCTTC.

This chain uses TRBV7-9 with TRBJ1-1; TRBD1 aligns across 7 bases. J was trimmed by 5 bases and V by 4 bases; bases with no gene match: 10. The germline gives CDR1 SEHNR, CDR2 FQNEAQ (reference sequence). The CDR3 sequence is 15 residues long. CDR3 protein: CASSWTGEGETEAFF. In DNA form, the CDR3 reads TGTGCCAGCAGCTGGACAGGAGAGGGGGAAACTGAAGCTTTCTTT.

This CDR3 is CSARSLSRIVFGEQFF. CDR3 DNA sequence: TGCAGTGCTAGGAGTCTGAGCAGGATTGTGTTCGGTGAGCAGTTCTTC. This rearrangement joins TRBV20-1 to TRBJ2-1; D gene ambiguous. V was clipped by 3 bases and J by 9 bases, with 24 bases between them. This CDR3 is 16 amino acids long. CDR1 is DFQATT and CDR2 is SNEGSKA in the germline V gene (reference sequence).

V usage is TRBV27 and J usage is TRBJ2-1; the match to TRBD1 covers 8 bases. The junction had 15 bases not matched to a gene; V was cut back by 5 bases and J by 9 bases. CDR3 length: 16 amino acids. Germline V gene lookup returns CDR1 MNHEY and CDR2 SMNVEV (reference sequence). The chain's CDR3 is CASSPPTGGLTGEQFF. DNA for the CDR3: TGTGCCAGCAGTCCCCCCACAGGGGGGCTTACGGGTGAGCAGTTCTTC.

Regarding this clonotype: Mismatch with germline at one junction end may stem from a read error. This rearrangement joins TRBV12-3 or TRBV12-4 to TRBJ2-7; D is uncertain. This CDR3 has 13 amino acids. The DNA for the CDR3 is TGTACCAGCAGTTCAGTAGGTAACTACGAGCAGTACTTC. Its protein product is CTSSSVGNYEQYF.

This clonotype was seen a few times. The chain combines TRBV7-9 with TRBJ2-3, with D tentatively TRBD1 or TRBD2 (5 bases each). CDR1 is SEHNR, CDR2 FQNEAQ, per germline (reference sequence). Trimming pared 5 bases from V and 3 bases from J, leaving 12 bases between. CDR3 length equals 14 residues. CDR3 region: CASSRGQGTDTQYF. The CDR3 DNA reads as TGTGCCAGCAGCCGGGGTCAGGGAACAGATACGCAGTATTTT. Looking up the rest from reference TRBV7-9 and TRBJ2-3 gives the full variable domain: DTGVSQNPRHKITKRGQNVTFRCDPISEHNRLYWYRQTLGQGPEFLTYFQNEAQLEKSRLLSDRFSAERPKGSFSTLEIQRTEQGDSAMYLCASSRGQGTDTQYFGPGTRLTVL.

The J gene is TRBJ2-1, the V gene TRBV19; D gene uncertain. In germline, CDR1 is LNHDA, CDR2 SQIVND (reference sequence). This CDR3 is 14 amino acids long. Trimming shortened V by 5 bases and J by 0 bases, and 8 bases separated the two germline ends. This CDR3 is CASSLPSSYNEQFF. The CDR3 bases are TGTGCCAGTAGTCTTCCATCCTCCTACAATGAGCAGTTCTTC.

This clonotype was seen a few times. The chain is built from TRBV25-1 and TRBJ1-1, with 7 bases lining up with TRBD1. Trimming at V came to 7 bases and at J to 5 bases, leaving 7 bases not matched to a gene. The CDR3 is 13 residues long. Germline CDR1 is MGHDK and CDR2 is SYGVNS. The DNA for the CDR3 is TGTGCCAGCACCGCAGGGGGGGGTACTGAAGCTTTCTTT. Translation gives CASTAGGGTEAFF.

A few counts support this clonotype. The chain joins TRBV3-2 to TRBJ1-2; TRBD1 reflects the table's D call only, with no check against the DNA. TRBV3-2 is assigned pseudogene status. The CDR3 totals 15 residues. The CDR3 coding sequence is TGTGCCAGCAGCCAAGATATCGCAGGGAACTATGGCTACACCTTC. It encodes CASSQDIAGNYGYTF.

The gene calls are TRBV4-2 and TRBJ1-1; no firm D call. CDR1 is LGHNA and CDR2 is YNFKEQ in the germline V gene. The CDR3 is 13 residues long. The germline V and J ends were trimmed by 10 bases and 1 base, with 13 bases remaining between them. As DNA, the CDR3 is TGTGCCACCTCATCGTTGGGGAACACTGAAGCTTTCTTT. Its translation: CATSSLGNTEAFF.

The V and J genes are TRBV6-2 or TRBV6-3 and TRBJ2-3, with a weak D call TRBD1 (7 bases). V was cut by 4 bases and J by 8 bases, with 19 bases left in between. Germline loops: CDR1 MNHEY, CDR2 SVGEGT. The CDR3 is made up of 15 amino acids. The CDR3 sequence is CASSSGDSLPGTQYF. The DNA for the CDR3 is TGTGCCAGCAGTTCGGGGGACAGTCTCCCGGGTACGCAGTATTTT.

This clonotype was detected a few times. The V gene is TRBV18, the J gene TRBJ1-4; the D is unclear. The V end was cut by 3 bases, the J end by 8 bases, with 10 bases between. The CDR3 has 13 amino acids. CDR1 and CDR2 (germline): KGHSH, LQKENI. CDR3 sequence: CASSPPPGEKLFF. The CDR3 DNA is TGTGCCAGCTCACCTCCTCCAGGCGAAAAACTGTTTTTT.

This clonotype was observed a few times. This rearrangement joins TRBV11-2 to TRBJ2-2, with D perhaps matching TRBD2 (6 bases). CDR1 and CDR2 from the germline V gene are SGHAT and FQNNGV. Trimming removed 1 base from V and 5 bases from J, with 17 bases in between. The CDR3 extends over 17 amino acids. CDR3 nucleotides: TGTGCCAGCAGCTTAGCGTTGGGGGAGGCTTCAACCGGGGAGCTGTTTTTT. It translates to CASSLALGEASTGELFF.

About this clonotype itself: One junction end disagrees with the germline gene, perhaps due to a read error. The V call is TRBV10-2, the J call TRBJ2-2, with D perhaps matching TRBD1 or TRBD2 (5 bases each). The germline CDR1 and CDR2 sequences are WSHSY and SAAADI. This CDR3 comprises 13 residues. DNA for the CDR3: TGCGCCAGCAACTCCCATGGGACCGGGGAGCTGTCTTTT. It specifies CASNSHGTGELSF.

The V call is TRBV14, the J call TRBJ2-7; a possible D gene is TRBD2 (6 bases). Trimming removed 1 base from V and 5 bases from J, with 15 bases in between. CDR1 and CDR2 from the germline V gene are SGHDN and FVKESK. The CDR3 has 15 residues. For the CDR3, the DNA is TGTGCCAGCAGCCAAGGGAGGGCCAGGGTGAACGAGCAGTACTTC. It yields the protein CASSQGRARVNEQYF.

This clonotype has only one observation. CDR3 in amino acids: CASSHPQGDGYTF. For the CDR3, the DNA is TGTGCCAGCAGCCATCCCCAGGGGGATGGCTACACCTTC. J is TRBJ1-2 and V is TRBV3-1, with 7 bases lining up with TRBD1. Germline V gene data show CDR1 as LGHDT and CDR2 as YNNKEL (reference sequence). After removal of 3 bases from V and 6 bases from J, the junction contained 4 bases not matched to a gene. This CDR3 has 13 amino acids.

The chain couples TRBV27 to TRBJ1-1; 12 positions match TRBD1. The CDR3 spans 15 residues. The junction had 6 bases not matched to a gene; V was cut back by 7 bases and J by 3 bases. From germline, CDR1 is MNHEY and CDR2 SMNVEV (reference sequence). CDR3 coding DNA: TGTGCCAGCAAACGGGGGACAGGGGGCGACACTGAAGCTTTCTTT. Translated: CASKRGTGGDTEAFF.

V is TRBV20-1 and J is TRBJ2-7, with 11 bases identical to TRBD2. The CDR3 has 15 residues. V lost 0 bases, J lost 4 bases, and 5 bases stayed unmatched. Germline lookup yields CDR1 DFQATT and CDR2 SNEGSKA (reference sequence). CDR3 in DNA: TGCAGTGCTAGAGATCCGGGACTAGCGGATTACGAGCAGTACTTC. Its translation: CSARDPGLADYEQYF.

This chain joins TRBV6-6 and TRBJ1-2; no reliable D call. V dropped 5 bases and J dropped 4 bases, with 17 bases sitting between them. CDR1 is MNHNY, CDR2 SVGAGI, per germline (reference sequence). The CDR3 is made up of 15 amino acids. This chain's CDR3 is CASSRAGGSAYGYTF. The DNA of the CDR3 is TGTGCCAGCAGTAGGGCAGGCGGGAGTGCCTATGGCTACACCTTC.

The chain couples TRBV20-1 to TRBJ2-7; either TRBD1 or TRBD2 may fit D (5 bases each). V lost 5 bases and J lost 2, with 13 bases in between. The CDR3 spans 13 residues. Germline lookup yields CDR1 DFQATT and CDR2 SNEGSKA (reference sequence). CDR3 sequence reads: CSAASGTPYEQYF. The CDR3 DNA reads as TGCAGTGCTGCCTCCGGGACCCCCTACGAGCAGTACTTC.

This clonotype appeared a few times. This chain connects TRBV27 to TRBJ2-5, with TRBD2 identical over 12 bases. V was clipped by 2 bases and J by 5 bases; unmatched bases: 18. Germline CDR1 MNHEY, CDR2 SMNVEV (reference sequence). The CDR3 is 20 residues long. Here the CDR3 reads CASSLVPFLLTSGGGETQYF. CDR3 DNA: TGTGCCAGCAGTTTAGTCCCCTTCCTCTTGACTAGCGGGGGTGGGGAGACCCAGTACTTC.

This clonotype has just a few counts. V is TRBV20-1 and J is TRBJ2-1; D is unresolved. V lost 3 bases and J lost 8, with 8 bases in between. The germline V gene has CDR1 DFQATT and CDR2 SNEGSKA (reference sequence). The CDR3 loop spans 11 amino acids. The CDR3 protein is CSARAWDEQFF. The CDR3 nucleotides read TGCAGTGCTAGGGCCTGGGATGAGCAGTTCTTC.

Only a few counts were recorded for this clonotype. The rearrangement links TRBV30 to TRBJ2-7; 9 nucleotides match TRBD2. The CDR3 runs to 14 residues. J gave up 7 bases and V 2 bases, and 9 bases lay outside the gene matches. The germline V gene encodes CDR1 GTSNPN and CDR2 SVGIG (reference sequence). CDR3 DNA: TGTGCCTGGAGTACAGTAGCGGGAGTAGGAGAGCAGTACTTC. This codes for CAWSTVAGVGEQYF.

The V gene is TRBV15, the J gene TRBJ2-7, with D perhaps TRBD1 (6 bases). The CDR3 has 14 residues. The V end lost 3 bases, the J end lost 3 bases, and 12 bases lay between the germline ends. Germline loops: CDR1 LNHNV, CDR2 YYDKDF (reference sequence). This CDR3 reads CATSSHDRNYEQYF. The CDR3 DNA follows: TGTGCCACCAGCAGCCACGACAGGAACTACGAGCAGTACTTC.